A single sample gave rise to the 6 T cell receptor beta chains below, sequenced in a study of T-cell memory formation after mild COVID-19. TCRdb re-called the 5' RACE reads with MiXCR, one entry per CDR3 protein. Of approximately 350,000 distinct CDR3 sequences in the sample, approximately 14% were seen once. Material: PBMCs or a T cell subset sorted from them (not recorded which). These receptors all come from a man between 18 and 35 years old who had mild COVID-19 (a few samples of this study predate the infection). Cell type and time point are not known.

Only a few counts were recorded for this clonotype. The chain carries TRBV12-3 or TRBV12-4 and TRBJ1-3; D possibly corresponds to TRBD1 (6 bases). The CDR3 consists of 15 residues. V was shortened by 3 bases and J by 0 bases, with 9 bases between the two germline ends. The CDR3 DNA follows: TGTGCCAGCAGTTTTTTACAGGGCTCTGGAAACACCATATATTTT. It encodes CASSFLQGSGNTIYF.

This clonotype was detected a few times. The CDR3 coding sequence is TGTGCCAGCAGTTACTCAGACAGGGGAGCCACAGATACGCAGTATTTT. Amino acid sequence: CASSYSDRGATDTQYF. The chain uses TRBV6-2 or TRBV6-3 and TRBJ2-3; 8 bases map to TRBD1. The CDR3 sequence is 16 residues long. The V segment lost 0 bases and the J segment 2 bases; nucleotides outside the gene matches: 4. Per the germline V gene, CDR1 is MNHEY and CDR2 is SVGEGT.

The chain uses TRBV20-1 and TRBJ1-5, with D maybe TRBD1 (5 bases). Trimming removed 8 bases from V and 0 bases from J, with 11 bases in between. Germline CDR1 reads DFQATT; CDR2 reads SNEGSKA (reference sequence). The CDR3 extends over 13 amino acids. The CDR3 loop is CSIQGYSNQPQHF. Here the CDR3 DNA reads TGCAGTATTCAGGGTTATAGCAATCAGCCCCAGCATTTT.

The gene calls are TRBV6-6 and TRBJ2-1, with 7 positions matching TRBD2. V trimming: 5 bases; J trimming: 8 bases; junction bases outside the gene matches: 12. The CDR3 sequence is 15 residues long. Per the germline V gene, CDR1 is MNHNY and CDR2 is SVGAGI (reference sequence). CDR3 region: CASSPPSGGRYEQFF. CDR3 nucleotides: TGTGCCAGCAGTCCCCCTTCCGGGGGGAGGTATGAGCAGTTCTTC.

This clonotype was detected only a few times. This chain uses TRBV7-9 with TRBJ1-1, with D perhaps matching TRBD1 (5 bases). The ends were cut back, 0 bases at V and 4 bases at J, with 9 bases in the middle. This CDR3 has 14 amino acids. CDR1 is SEHNR, CDR2 FQNEAQ, per germline (reference sequence). CDR3 sequence (DNA): TGTGCCAGCAGCTTAGCGCGGGGGTTCACTGAAGCTTTCTTT. Translated: CASSLARGFTEAFF.

This clonotype turned up a few times. V is TRBV5-6 and J is TRBJ1-4; a possible D gene is TRBD1 (6 bases). The ends were cut back, 2 bases at V and 3 bases at J, with 11 bases in the middle. The CDR3 loop spans 15 amino acids. Germline values: CDR1 SGHDT, CDR2 YYEEEE. The CDR3 DNA sequence: TGTGCCAGCAGCTTCGTGGGGGGCGCTAATGAAAAACTGTTTTTT. It encodes CASSFVGGANEKLFF.